This is a list of T cell receptor beta chains from one sample in a study of T cells in narcolepsy. Generated by immunoSEQ multiplex PCR, the TCRdb table keeps only in-frame clones and is missing some. This table holds 30,000 or so clones, about 83% found once. Sequencing input: CD45RA- memory CD4+ T cells from PBMCs. The receptor source for this set is a human donor with narcolepsy. Each CDR3 is given with its conserved first and last residue. D genes are given only for firm matches. Where a row states a size, it is once, few, many or the class of an expanded clone; other rows omit it.

D: .; V: TRBV6-6; size: .; J: TRBJ2-7; CDR3: CASSWDRQSEQYF; DNA: TGTGCCAGCAGTTGGGACCGACAGAGCGAGCAGTACTTC
D: .; V: TRBV13; size: .; J: TRBJ2-3; CDR3: CASSLGFITDTQYF; DNA: TGTGCCAGCAGCTTAGGTTTCATCACAGATACGCAGTATTTT
D: TRBD2; V: TRBV10-3; size: .; J: TRBJ2-5; CDR3: CAIRGTSGTQETQYF; DNA: TGTGCCATCCGTGGGACTAGCGGGACTCAAGAGACCCAGTACTTC
D: .; V: TRBV28; size: few; J: TRBJ1-1; CDR3: CASSLLANTEAFF; DNA: TGTGCCAGCAGTTTATTGGCGAACACTGAAGCTTTCTTT
D: TRBD2; V: TRBV5-4; size: .; J: TRBJ2-7; CDR3: CASSMGTSGAPYEQYF; DNA: TGTGCCAGCAGCATGGGGACTAGCGGGGCACCCTACGAGCAGTACTTC
D: .; V: TRBV4-1; size: .; J: TRBJ2-1; CDR3: CASSNGGFSGSEQFF; DNA: TGCGCCAGCAGCAATGGGGGGTTTTCGGGTAGTGAGCAGTTCTTC
D: .; V: TRBV10-1; size: .; J: TRBJ1-2; CDR3: CASSERTRLQGFLGYTF; DNA: TGCGCCAGCAGTGAGCGAACGCGATTACAGGGCTTTCTAGGCTACACCTTC
D: .; V: TRBV29-1; size: .; J: TRBJ1-1; CDR3: CSGGHSAGKGVF; DNA: TGCAGCGGGGGACACTCCGCTGGGAAAGGCGTCTTT
D: TRBD1; V: TRBV11-1; size: few; J: TRBJ2-5; CDR3: CASSSETGEETQYF; DNA: TGTGCCAGCAGCTCTGAGACAGGGGAAGAGACCCAGTACTTC
D: .; V: TRBV7-2; size: .; J: TRBJ1-5; CDR3: CASSLKLNGPQHF; DNA: TGTGCCAGCAGCTTAAAATTGAACGGGCCCCAGCATTTT
D: TRBD1; V: TRBV5-4; size: .; J: TRBJ1-1; CDR3: CASSSPDRLNTEAFF; DNA: TGTGCCAGCAGCTCTCCGGACAGGTTGAACACTGAAGCTTTCTTT
D: TRBD1; V: TRBV19; size: .; J: TRBJ1-2; CDR3: CASSTSQGGGYTF; DNA: TGTGCCAGTAGTACCTCCCAGGGGGGCGGCTACACCTTC
D: .; V: TRBV7-8; size: .; J: TRBJ2-7; CDR3: CASSLGGGGGIYEQYF; DNA: TGTGCCAGCAGCCTAGGTGGGGGCGGGGGCATCTACGAGCAGTACTTC
D: .; V: TRBV18; size: .; J: TRBJ1-5; CDR3: CASSRVQLADNQPQHF; DNA: TGTGCCAGCTCACGGGTTCAATTAGCCGACAATCAGCCCCAGCATTTT
D: .; V: TRBV11-3; size: .; J: TRBJ2-4; CDR3: CASSLIPLVQYF; DNA: TGTGCCAGCAGCTTAATTCCCCTAGTTCAGTACTTC
D: .; V: TRBV5-8; size: .; J: TRBJ2-5; CDR3: CASTSGEKETQYF; DNA: TGTGCCAGCACCTCAGGGGAGAAAGAGACCCAGTACTTC
D: TRBD2; V: TRBV19; size: .; J: TRBJ2-1; CDR3: CASSKGLAGDLNEQFF; DNA: TGTGCCAGTAGTAAGGGACTAGCGGGGGACCTCAATGAGCAGTTCTTC
D: .; V: TRBV4-3; size: .; J: TRBJ1-2; CDR3: CASSQDWVMENGYTF; DNA: TGCGCCAGCAGCCAAGACTGGGTAATGGAGAATGGCTACACCTTC
D: .; V: TRBV18; size: .; J: TRBJ2-7; CDR3: CASSPRAGYYEQYF; DNA: TGTGCCAGCTCACCACGGGCAGGGTACTACGAGCAGTACTTC
D: .; V: TRBV7-2; size: .; J: TRBJ2-2; CDR3: CASSLEVAGELFF; DNA: TGTGCCAGCAGCTTAGAAGTGGCCGGGGAGCTGTTTTTT
D: TRBD2; V: TRBV19; size: .; J: TRBJ2-5; CDR3: CASSIGGETQYF; DNA: TGTGCCAGTAGTATCGGGGGGGAGACCCAGTACTTC
D: .; V: TRBV27; size: .; J: TRBJ1-3; CDR3: CASGTASSGNTIYF; DNA: TGTGCCAGCGGGACGGCTAGCTCTGGAAACACCATATATTTT
D: .; V: TRBV18; size: .; J: TRBJ1-5; CDR3: CASSPGPKDLPQHF; DNA: TGTGCCAGCTCACCAGGACCAAAGGATCTGCCCCAGCATTTT
D: .; V: TRBV10-3; size: .; J: TRBJ1-1; CDR3: CAISESLGGAGTEAFF; DNA: TGTGCCATCAGTGAGTCTCTCGGTGGGGCGGGCACTGAAGCTTTCTTT
D: TRBD2; V: TRBV7-2; size: .; J: TRBJ2-3; CDR3: CASSQGLPSTDTQYF; DNA: TGTGCCAGCAGCCAGGGACTACCAAGCACAGATACGCAGTATTTT
D: .; V: TRBV12-5; size: .; J: TRBJ2-1; CDR3: CASGARDASSYNEQFF; DNA: TGTGCTAGTGGCGCCCGTGATGCGAGCTCCTACAATGAGCAGTTCTTC
D: .; V: TRBV6-5; size: .; J: TRBJ2-7; CDR3: CATLGAGTYEQYF; DNA: TGTGCCACCCTCGGCGCAGGGACTTACGAGCAGTACTTC
D: .; V: TRBV18; size: .; J: TRBJ1-2; CDR3: CASSPDTGYYGYTF; DNA: TGTGCCAGCTCACCAGATACAGGTTATTATGGCTACACCTTC
D: .; V: TRBV18; size: .; J: TRBJ1-5; CDR3: CASSPWAGSSNQPQHF; DNA: TGTGCCAGCTCACCATGGGCAGGATCCAGCAATCAGCCCCAGCATTTT
D: TRBD1; V: TRBV5-1; size: few; J: TRBJ1-5; CDR3: CASSPGQGASQPQHF; DNA: TGCGCCAGCAGCCCAGGACAGGGAGCGAGTCAGCCCCAGCATTTT
D: .; V: TRBV6-5; size: .; J: TRBJ1-2; CDR3: CASSNRGDGYTF; DNA: TGTGCCAGCAGTAATCGGGGGGATGGCTACACCTTC
D: .; V: TRBV5-8; size: .; J: TRBJ1-2; CDR3: CASSPLIGIGYTF; DNA: TGTGCCAGCAGCCCCCTTATAGGGATTGGCTACACCTTC
D: TRBD2; V: TRBV6-5; size: .; J: TRBJ2-7; CDR3: CASSGLAGVGEQYF; DNA: TGTGCCAGCAGTGGACTAGCGGGGGTTGGCGAGCAGTACTTC
D: .; V: TRBV14; size: .; J: TRBJ1-6; CDR3: CASSPDRWDSPLHF; DNA: TGTGCCAGCAGCCCGGACAGATGGGATTCGCCCCTCCACTTT
D: .; V: TRBV6-6; size: .; J: TRBJ2-7; CDR3: CASSNLGPSGGVEQYF; DNA: TGTGCCAGCAGTAACCTCGGACCTTCCGGAGGGGTGGAGCAGTACTTC
D: TRBD1; V: TRBV25-1; size: .; J: TRBJ1-2; CDR3: CASSSPGQGIVGYTF; DNA: TGTGCCAGCAGCTCGCCGGGACAGGGTATAGTTGGCTACACCTTC
D: .; V: TRBV14; size: .; J: TRBJ2-5; CDR3: CASSQARAETQYF; DNA: TGTGCCAGCAGCCAAGCCAGGGCCGAGACCCAGTACTTC
D: .; V: TRBV9; size: .; J: TRBJ2-1; CDR3: CASSVAQGIREQFF; DNA: TGTGCCAGCAGCGTCGCACAGGGTATCCGTGAGCAGTTCTTC
D: .; V: TRBV19; size: few; J: TRBJ1-5; CDR3: CASSIFPVGQPQHF; DNA: TGTGCCAGTAGTATTTTTCCGGTGGGTCAGCCCCAGCATTTT
D: TRBD1; V: TRBV2; size: .; J: TRBJ1-4; CDR3: CASSSDREGEKLFF; DNA: TGTGCCAGCAGCTCCGACAGGGAAGGTGAAAAACTGTTTTTT
D: .; V: TRBV14; size: .; J: TRBJ2-7; CDR3: CASGLAYEQYF; DNA: TGTGCCAGTGGACTGGCCTACGAGCAGTACTTC